This T cell receptor beta chain is from a study of neurological immune-mediated disorders. Each TCR transcript was tagged with a 10-nucleotide random UMI during 5'RACE. MiXCR, run by TCRdb on the 5' RACE reads, gives a single entry per CDR3 protein. The table includes roughly 18,000 distinct CDR3 sequences, 27% detected once. CDR1 is DFQATT and CDR2 is SNEGSKA in the germline V gene (reference sequence). This CDR3 is 15 amino acids long. V was clipped by 1 base and J by 1 base, with 12 bases between them. Study results and limitations: HTLV-1-associated myelopathy displayed the greatest TCR clonal expansion, and multiple sclerosis exhibited the smallest, lower than that of healthy controls.

Source material was 2 million unsorted PBMCs, stored at -80 °C in RNAlater. This clonotype was detected ten times or more. The target antigen is unknown. This receptor was obtained from a man aged 45 to 65 with HTLV-1-associated myelopathy (HAM/TSP). The chain recombines TRBV20-1 with TRBJ2-3; the D gene is possibly TRBD2 (6 bases). The sample was PBMCs. The CDR3 nucleotides read TGCAGTGCTAGAGGGGGAGGCGGCGGCACAGATACGCAGTATTTT. This translates into CSARGGGGGTDTQYF.